This entry describes one TCR beta chain. CDR1 and CDR2 (germline): KGHDR, SFDVKD. Trimming removed 3 bases from V and 5 bases from J; junction bases left unmatched: 3. CDR3 length: 14 amino acids. The source of the sample is a study of blood T cell repertoires in COVID-19. Study at large: Nucleic acid was either cDNA or gDNA, and it came from T cells, B-cell-depleted T cells, or PBMCs.

The repertoire was sequenced with immunoSEQ multiplex PCR; TCRdb's copy has only in-frame clones and lacks some. The profile shows approximately 240,000 clones, 83% of them singletons. Seattle patient enrollment occurred during active infection, with longitudinal follow-up thereafter. The chain has TRBV24-1 and TRBJ2-3; 8 bases agree with TRBD1. The receptor comes from a woman in her twenties or thirties with COVID-19, enrolled during active disease. The source material was peripheral blood. Here the CDR3 reads CATSDLQGGDTQYF. DNA for the CDR3: TGTGCCACCAGTGATCTACAGGGGGGAGATACGCAGTATTTT.